This TCR beta chain was sequenced in a study of blood T cell repertoires in COVID-19. At the level of the study: The United States, Italy and Spain provided the acute and convalescent COVID-19 samples.

It was during active infection that Seattle patients were enrolled and then longitudinally followed. There are 14 residues in the CDR3. Germline loops: CDR1 SGHTA, CDR2 FQGNSA. Trimming at V came to 2 bases and at J to 8 bases, leaving 5 bases not matched to a gene. The authors' processing: Using reference gene primer amplification, nucleated cell counts were estimated. Profiling relied on immunoSEQ multiplex PCR, and the TCRdb table lists in-frame clones only, not all of them. V and J calls and clone size are given by that table; D and trimming were obtained from the DNA. The repertoire holds a few hundred thousand clones, more than 70% seen once, with less than 3.5% in the top ten.

Sequences were obtained from peripheral blood. The clonotype comes from a woman aged 25 to 45 with COVID-19, enrolled during active disease. The chain has TRBV7-2 and TRBJ2-1; 8 bases are shared with TRBD1. The CDR3 here is CASSLQGAIHEQFF. The CDR3 nucleotides are TGTGCCAGCAGCTTACAGGGGGCTATCCATGAGCAGTTCTTC.